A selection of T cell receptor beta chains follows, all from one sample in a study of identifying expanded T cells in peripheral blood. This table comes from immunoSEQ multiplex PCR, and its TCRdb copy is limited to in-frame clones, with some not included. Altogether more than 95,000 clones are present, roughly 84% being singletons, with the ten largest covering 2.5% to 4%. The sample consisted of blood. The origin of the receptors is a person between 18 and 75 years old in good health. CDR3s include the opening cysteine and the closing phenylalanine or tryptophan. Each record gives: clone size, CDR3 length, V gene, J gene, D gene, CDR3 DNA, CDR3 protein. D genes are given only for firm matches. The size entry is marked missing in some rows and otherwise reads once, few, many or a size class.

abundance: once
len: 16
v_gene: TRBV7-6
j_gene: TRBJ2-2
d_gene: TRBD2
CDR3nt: TGTGCCAGCAGCACCCATAGCGGGACGAACACCGGGGAGCTGTTTTTT
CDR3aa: CASSTHSGTNTGELFF

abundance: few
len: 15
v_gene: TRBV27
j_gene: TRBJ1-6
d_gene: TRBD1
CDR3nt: TGTGCCAGCAGAAGACGGGACAGGGGTTATTCACCCCTCCACTTT
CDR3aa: CASRRRDRGYSPLHF

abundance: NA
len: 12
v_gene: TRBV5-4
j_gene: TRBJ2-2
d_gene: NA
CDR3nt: TGTGCCAGCAGCTTTTTTCGCGGGGAGCTGTTTTTT
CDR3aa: CASSFFRGELFF

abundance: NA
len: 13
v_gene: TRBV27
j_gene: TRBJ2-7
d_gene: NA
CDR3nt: TGTGCCAGCAGTTTTTCCAGGCGGGGAGAGCAGTACTTC
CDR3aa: CASSFSRRGEQYF

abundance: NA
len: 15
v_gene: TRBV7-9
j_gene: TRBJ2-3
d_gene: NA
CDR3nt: TGTGCCAGCAGCCCACAGACTTTTAGCACAGATACGCAGTATTTT
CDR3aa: CASSPQTFSTDTQYF

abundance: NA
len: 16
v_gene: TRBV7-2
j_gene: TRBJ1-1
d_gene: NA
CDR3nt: TGTGCCAGCAGCGCACGAGGGGGGAGAGTGAACACTGAAGCTTTCTTT
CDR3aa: CASSARGGRVNTEAFF

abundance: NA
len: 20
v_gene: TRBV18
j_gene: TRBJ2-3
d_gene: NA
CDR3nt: TGTGCCAGCTCAAGATCGAGTTTGGGTCGAGATGTGGGTAGCACAGATACGCAGTATTTT
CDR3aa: CASSRSSLGRDVGSTDTQYF

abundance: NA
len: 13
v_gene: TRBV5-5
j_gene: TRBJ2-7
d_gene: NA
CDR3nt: TGTGCCAGCAGCTTTGAAAGGGGCTACGAGCAGTACTTC
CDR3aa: CASSFERGYEQYF

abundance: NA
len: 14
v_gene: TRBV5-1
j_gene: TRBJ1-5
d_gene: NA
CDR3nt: TGCGCCAGCAGCTTGAGTTGGGGAAATCAGCCCCAGCATTTT
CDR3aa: CASSLSWGNQPQHF

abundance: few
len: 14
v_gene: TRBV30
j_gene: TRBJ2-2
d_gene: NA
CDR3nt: TGTGCCTGGAGCCGGGACTCGAACACCGGGGAGCTGTTTTTT
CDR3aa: CAWSRDSNTGELFF

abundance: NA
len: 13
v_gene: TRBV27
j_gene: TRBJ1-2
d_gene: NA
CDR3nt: TGTGCCAGCAGTTTGACCCTTCGGGGGGGCTACACCTTC
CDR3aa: CASSLTLRGGYTF

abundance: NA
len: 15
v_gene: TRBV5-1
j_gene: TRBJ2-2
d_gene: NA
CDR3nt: TGCGCCAGCAGCCTGACGACAGGGAACACCGGGGAGCTGTTTTTT
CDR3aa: CASSLTTGNTGELFF

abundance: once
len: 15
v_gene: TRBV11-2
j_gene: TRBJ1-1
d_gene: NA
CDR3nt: TGTGCCAGCAGCTTAGTGGTGGCCTCGGGAACTGAAGCTTTCTTT
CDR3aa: CASSLVVASGTEAFF

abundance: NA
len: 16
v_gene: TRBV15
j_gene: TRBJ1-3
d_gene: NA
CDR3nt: TGTGCCACCAGCAGTACTGGGATCGGCTCTGGAAACACCATATATTTT
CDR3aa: CATSSTGIGSGNTIYF

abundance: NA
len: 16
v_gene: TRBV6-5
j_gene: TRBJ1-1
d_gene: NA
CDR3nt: TGTGCCAGCAGTTACCCCCCTGGGGGACTGAACACTGAAGCTTTCTTT
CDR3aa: CASSYPPGGLNTEAFF

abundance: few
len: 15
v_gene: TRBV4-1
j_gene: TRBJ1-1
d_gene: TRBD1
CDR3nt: TGCGCCAGCAGCCTGTCGGGACAGGTGAACACTGAAGCTTTCTTT
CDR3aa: CASSLSGQVNTEAFF

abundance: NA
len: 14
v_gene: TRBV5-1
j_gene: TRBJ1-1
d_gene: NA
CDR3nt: TGCGCCAGCAGTTTCATGGCCGAGAACACTGAAGCTTTCTTT
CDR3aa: CASSFMAENTEAFF

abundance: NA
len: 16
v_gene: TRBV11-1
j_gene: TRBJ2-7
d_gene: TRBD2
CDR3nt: TGTGCCAGCAGCTTAGTGGCTAGCGGGCCAATCTACGAGCAGTACTTC
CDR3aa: CASSLVASGPIYEQYF

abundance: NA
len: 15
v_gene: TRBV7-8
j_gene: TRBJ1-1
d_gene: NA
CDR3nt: TGTGCCAGCAGCCTATCGCAGGGGATGAACACTGAAGCTTTCTTT
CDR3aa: CASSLSQGMNTEAFF

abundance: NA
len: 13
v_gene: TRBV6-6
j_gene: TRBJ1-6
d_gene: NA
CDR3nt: TGTGCCAGCTTGTCGGGCTCCTTTTCACCCCTCCACTTT
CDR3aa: CASLSGSFSPLHF

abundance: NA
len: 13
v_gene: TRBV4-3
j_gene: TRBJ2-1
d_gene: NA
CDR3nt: TGCGCCAGCAGCCAAGTTCTGACGGGGGGCCCGTTCTTC
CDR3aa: CASSQVLTGGPFF

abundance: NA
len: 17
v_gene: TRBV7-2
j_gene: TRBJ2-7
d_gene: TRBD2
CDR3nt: TGTGCCAGCAGCTTAGCGCCAGCGGGGGTCACCCGCTACGAGCAGTACTTC
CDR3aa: CASSLAPAGVTRYEQYF

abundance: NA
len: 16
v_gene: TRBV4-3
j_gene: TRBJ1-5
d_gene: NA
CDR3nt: TGCGCCAGCAGCCAGAGCTCTCTGACAGTAAATCAGCCCCAGCATTTT
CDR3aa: CASSQSSLTVNQPQHF

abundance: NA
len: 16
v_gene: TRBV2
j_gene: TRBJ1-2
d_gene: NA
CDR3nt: TGTGCCACCGAAGGACCGGCCAGGGCTGAGCTTGATGGCTACACCTTC
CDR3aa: CATEGPARAELDGYTF

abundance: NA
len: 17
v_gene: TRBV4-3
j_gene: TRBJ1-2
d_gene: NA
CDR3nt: TGCGCCAGCAGCCAAGATCTTCCCGGCGGCGGATACTATGGCTACACCTTC
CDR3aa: CASSQDLPGGGYYGYTF

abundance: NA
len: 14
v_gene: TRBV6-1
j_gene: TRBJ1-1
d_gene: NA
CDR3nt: TGTGCCAGCAGTGTCGATATAACCGGGGAAAAAGCTTTCTTT
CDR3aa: CASSVDITGEKAFF

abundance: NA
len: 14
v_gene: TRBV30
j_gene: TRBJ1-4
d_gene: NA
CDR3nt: TGTGCCTTTAATCCAGGCAGGGCGCGGCGAGAACTGTTTTTT
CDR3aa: CAFNPGRARRELFF

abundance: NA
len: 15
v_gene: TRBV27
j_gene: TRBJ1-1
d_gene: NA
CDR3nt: TGTGCCAGCAGTTTATCTCCAGGGATGGGCACTGAAGCTTTCTTT
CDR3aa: CASSLSPGMGTEAFF

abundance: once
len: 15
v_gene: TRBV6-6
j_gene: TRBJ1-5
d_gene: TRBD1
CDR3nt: TGTGCCAGCAGAACAACAGGGGCAAAGGAACAGCCCCAGCATTTT
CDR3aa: CASRTTGAKEQPQHF

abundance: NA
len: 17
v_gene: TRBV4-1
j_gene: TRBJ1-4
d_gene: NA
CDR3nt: TGCGCCAGCAGCCAAGGGAGAGGTGGTGCAACTAATGAAAAACTGTTTTTT
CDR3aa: CASSQGRGGATNEKLFF

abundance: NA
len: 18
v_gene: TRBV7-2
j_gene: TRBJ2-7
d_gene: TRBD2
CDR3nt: TGTGCCAGCAGCTTAGGAGGACTTAGCGGGGGGACCCCCTACGAGCAGTACTTC
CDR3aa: CASSLGGLSGGTPYEQYF

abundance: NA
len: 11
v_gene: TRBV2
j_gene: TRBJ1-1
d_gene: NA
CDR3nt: TGTGCCAGCAGTGGGGGAGGAGAAGCTTTCTTT
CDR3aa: CASSGGGEAFF

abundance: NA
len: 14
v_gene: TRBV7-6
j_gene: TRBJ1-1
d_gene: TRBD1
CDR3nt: TGTGCCAGCAGCTCCTACAGGGGACCGCCTGAAGCTTTCTTT
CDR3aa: CASSSYRGPPEAFF

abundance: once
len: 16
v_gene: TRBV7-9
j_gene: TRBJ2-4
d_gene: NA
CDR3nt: TGTGCCAGCAGCTTAGGGGCAGGGCGAACCAAAAACATTCAGTACTTC
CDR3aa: CASSLGAGRTKNIQYF

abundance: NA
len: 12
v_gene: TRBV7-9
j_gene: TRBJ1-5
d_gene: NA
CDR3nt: TGTGCCAGCAGCTCAGGGTATCAGCCCCAGCATTTT
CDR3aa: CASSSGYQPQHF

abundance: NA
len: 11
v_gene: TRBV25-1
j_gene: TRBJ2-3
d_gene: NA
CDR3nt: TGTGCCAGCAGTGGCGCAGATACGCAGTATTTT
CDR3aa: CASSGADTQYF

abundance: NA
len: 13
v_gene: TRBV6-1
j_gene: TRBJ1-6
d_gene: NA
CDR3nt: TGTGCCAGCAGTGGGCGTTCGGATTCACCCCTCCACTTT
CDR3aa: CASSGRSDSPLHF

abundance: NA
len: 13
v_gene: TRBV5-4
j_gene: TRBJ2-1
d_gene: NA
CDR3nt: TGTGCCACGAACCGACCACCATACAATGAGCAGTTCTTC
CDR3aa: CATNRPPYNEQFF

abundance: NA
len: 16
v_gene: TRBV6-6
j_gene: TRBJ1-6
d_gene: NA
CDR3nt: TGTGCCAGCAGTTACTCGGGGGCTGGGACGGATTCACCCCTCCACTTT
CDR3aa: CASSYSGAGTDSPLHF